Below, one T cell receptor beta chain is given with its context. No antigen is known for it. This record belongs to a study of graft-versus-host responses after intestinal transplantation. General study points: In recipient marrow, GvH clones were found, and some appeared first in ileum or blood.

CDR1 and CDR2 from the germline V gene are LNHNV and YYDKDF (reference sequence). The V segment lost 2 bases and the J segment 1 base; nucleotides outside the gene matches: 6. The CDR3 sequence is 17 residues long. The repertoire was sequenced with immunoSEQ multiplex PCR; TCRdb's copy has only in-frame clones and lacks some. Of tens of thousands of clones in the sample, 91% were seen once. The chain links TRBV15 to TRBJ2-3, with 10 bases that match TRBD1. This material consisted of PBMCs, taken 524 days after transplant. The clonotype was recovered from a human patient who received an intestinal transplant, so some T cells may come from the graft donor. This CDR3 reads CATSRFAGTGGTDTQYF. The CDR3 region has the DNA TGTGCCACCAGCAGATTCGCCGGGACAGGGGGCACAGATACGCAGTATTTT.